These 14 T cell receptor beta chains share one sample of origin, sequenced in a study of blood T cell repertoires in COVID-19. The table came from immunoSEQ multiplex PCR; TCRdb's copy has only in-frame clones and leaves some out. The sample comprises approximately 230,000 clones, about 85% of which are singletons, and 15% to 20% rests with the top ten. The sequenced sample was peripheral blood. All receptors derive from a young man with active or convalescent COVID-19.

The chain has TRBV3-1 (or the pseudogene TRBV3-2) and TRBJ2-7, with TRBD1 matching over 8 bases. The CDR3 loop spans 13 amino acids. Germline trimming cut 9 bases from V and 5 bases from J; bases unmatched to any gene: 9. Germline CDR1 LGHDT, CDR2 YNNKEL (reference sequence). The CDR3 coding sequence is TGTGCCAGTTCCCGACAGGGGTACAACGAGCAGTACTTC. This gives the protein CASSRQGYNEQYF.

This clone was counted a single time. V usage is TRBV2 and J usage is TRBJ1-5; 7 positions agree with TRBD1. The CDR3 loop spans 14 amino acids. Trimming cost V 4 bases and J 5 bases; bases outside gene matches: 5. Germline loops: CDR1 SNHLY, CDR2 FYNNEI. The chain's CDR3 is CASSGQGGDQPQHF. CDR3 in DNA: TGTGCCAGCAGTGGACAGGGAGGAGATCAGCCCCAGCATTTT.

This sequence joins TRBV27 and TRBJ2-7, with D hard to call. Germline V gene lookup returns CDR1 MNHEY and CDR2 SMNVEV (reference sequence). The CDR3 length is 13 residues. V dropped 4 bases and J dropped 0 bases, with 7 bases sitting between them. The CDR3 bases are TGTGCCAGCAGTTCCCCGAGCTCCTACGAGCAGTACTTC. Its translation: CASSSPSSYEQYF.

The CDR3 here is CASSPNRGTRNTEAFF. The CDR3 nucleotides read TGCGCCAGCAGCCCGAACAGGGGGACGAGGAACACTGAAGCTTTCTTT. The rearrangement links TRBV5-1 to TRBJ1-1; 8 bases are shared with TRBD1. There are 16 residues in the CDR3. Germline V gene lookup returns CDR1 SGHRS and CDR2 YFSETQ. Trimming cost V 4 bases and J 1 base; bases outside gene matches: 9.

J is TRBJ1-6 and V is TRBV2, with a tentative D call TRBD1 (5 bases). This CDR3 has 17 residues. The germline gives CDR1 SNHLY, CDR2 FYNNEI. Trimming stripped 8 bases from V and 5 bases from J, with 22 bases between. DNA of the CDR3: TGTGCCAGCGGTCGGGCCATTACGGGGGTTGATAATTCACCCCTCCACTTT. The encoded protein is CASGRAITGVDNSPLHF.

The gene calls are TRBV28 and TRBJ2-2; D is unresolved. This CDR3 has 12 residues. Germline V gene sequence: CDR1 MDHEN, CDR2 SYDVKM. Trimming shortened V by 11 bases and J by 5 bases, and 12 bases separated the two germline ends. CDR3 amino acids: CAAAGFTGELFF. DNA for the CDR3: TGTGCCGCGGCCGGTTTTACCGGGGAGCTGTTTTTT.

J is TRBJ2-1 and V is TRBV3-1 (or the pseudogene TRBV3-2), with 7 bases aligning to TRBD2. V gave up 2 bases and J gave up 8 bases; unmatched junction bases: 15. Germline V gene lookup returns CDR1 LGHDT and CDR2 YNNKEL (reference sequence). The CDR3 has 17 amino acids. The CDR3 nucleotides are TGTGCCAGCAGCCAACCGATAGCTAGCGGAGGTGGATATGAGCAGTTCTTC. Its translation is CASSQPIASGGGYEQFF.

The chain combines TRBV4-1 with TRBJ1-3; 11 nucleotides line up with TRBD1. V dropped 1 base and J dropped 3; count of bases not matched to a gene: 2. The CDR3 runs 16 residues. Germline CDR1 MGHRA, CDR2 YSYEKL. CDR3 sequence reads: CASSQGGQGVGNTIYF. CDR3 bases: TGCGCCAGCAGCCAAGGGGGACAGGGGGTTGGAAACACCATATATTTT.

The J gene is TRBJ1-5, the V gene TRBV15, with TRBD1 matching over 8 bases. The V segment lost 3 bases and the J segment 5 bases; nucleotides outside the gene matches: 6. Germline V gene sequence: CDR1 LNHNV, CDR2 YYDKDF (reference sequence). This CDR3 contains 15 residues. CDR3 residues: CATSSDRGSYQPQHF. The CDR3, as DNA: TGTGCCACCAGCAGCGACAGGGGCTCCTATCAGCCCCAGCATTTT. Combining the CDR3 with reference TRBV15 and TRBJ1-5 gives the whole variable domain DAMVIQNPRYQVTQFGKPVTLSCSQTLNHNVMYWYQQKSSQAPKLLFHYYDKDFNNEADTPDNFQSRRPNTSFCFLDIRSPGLGDTAMYLCATSSDRGSYQPQHFGDGTRLSIL.

The V and J genes are TRBV6-5 and TRBJ1-3; D not resolved. The CDR3 spans 15 residues. Per germline, CDR1 MNHEY and CDR2 SVGAGI. Trimming removed 6 bases from V and 0 bases from J, with 12 bases in between. The CDR3 loop reads CASSRGPHSGNTIYF. In DNA, the CDR3 is TGTGCCAGCAGCAGAGGCCCTCACTCTGGAAACACCATATATTTT.

This clone was detected only a few times. The CDR3 DNA is TGTGCCAGCAGCTTGGGACTAGCGGGGGAGACCCAGTACTTC. This translates into CASSLGLAGETQYF. The chain is built from TRBV5-4 and TRBJ2-5, with 11 bases fitting TRBD2. The germline V gene has CDR1 SGHNT and CDR2 YYREEE (reference sequence). The length of the CDR3 is 14 residues. The junction had 0 bases not matched to a gene; V was cut back by 0 bases and J by 5 bases.

V and J are TRBV5-1 and TRBJ1-2; 11 bases fit TRBD1. The CDR3 covers 15 residues. Germline trimming cut 4 bases from V and 7 bases from J; bases unmatched to any gene: 9. Germline-derived CDR1 and CDR2 are SGHRS and YFSETQ. For the CDR3, the DNA is TGCGCCAGCAGCCTACTGGACAGGGGGCCCAGTGGCTACACCTTC. It codes for CASSLLDRGPSGYTF. The full variable domain, its missing parts supplied by reference TRBV5-1 and TRBJ1-2, is KAGVTQTPRYLIKTRGQQVTLSCSPISGHRSVSWYQQTPGQGLQFLFEYFSETQRNKGNFPGRFSGRQFSNSRSEMNVSTLELGDSALYLCASSLLDRGPSGYTFGSGTRLTVV.

The V and J genes are TRBV6-6 and TRBJ1-1; no clear D gene. Germline lookup yields CDR1 MNHNY and CDR2 SVGAGI (reference sequence). The germline V and J ends were trimmed by 6 bases and 6 bases, with 8 bases remaining between them. The CDR3 has 11 amino acids. The CDR3 region is CASSIRAEAFF. The CDR3 bases are TGTGCCAGCAGCATACGGGCTGAAGCTTTCTTT.

This sequence joins TRBV19 and TRBJ1-5; a weak D match, TRBD1 (5 bases). Trimming pared 3 bases from V and 2 bases from J, leaving 8 bases between. Germline V gene sequence: CDR1 LNHDA, CDR2 SQIVND (reference sequence). CDR3 size: 14 residues. The DNA of the CDR3 is TGTGCCAGTAGTATTTCGACAGGCAATCAGCCCCAGCATTTT. It yields the protein CASSISTGNQPQHF.